This T cell receptor beta chain was sequenced for a study of OX40 agonist ivuxolimab in advanced cancers. The CDR3 contains 12 residues. Trimming removed 8 bases from V and 8 bases from J, with 15 bases in between. CDR1 and CDR2 from the germline V gene are MNHEY and SVGAGI. The investigators sampled blood at baseline, at cycle 4 day 1, and at cycle 7 day 1. The data were produced by immunoSEQ multiplex PCR, yet TCRdb's version contains in-frame clones alone and is incomplete. The sample shows some 50,000 clones, under 85% of them seen only once. As regards this clone: Its antigen is currently unknown.

General observations from the study: The study found that CD8+ T cells averaged more expanded clones than CD4+.

The chain has TRBV6-5 and TRBJ1-2; possibly TRBD1 for D (6 bases). Sample: CD4+ or CD8+ T cells sorted from blood, taken in a trial of the OX40 agonist ivuxolimab. This receptor was taken from an adult with an advanced solid tumor such as melanoma, head and neck, liver or kidney cancer. CDR3 sequence (DNA): TGTGCCAGCTTATTACAGGGATACGGCTACACCTTC. Translation gives CASLLQGYGYTF.